The entry below gives a single T cell receptor beta chain sequence along with its context. Cells sorted as Tregs were CD4+, CD25+ and CD127-/low. TCRdb re-analysed the 5' RACE reads in MiXCR, keeping a single row per CDR3 protein. This sample has roughly 5,000 distinct CDR3 sequences, with 72% found just once. Sequenced material: Tregs sorted from blood. The receptor was isolated from a female donor with breast cancer.

In DNA, the CDR3 is TGTGCCAGCAGCTTACCTAGCGGGGGGGCGGAGACCCAGTACTTC. It codes for CASSLPSGGAETQYF. The J gene is TRBJ2-5, the V gene TRBV11-2; TRBD2 agrees at 12 bases. This CDR3 contains 15 residues. CDR1 SGHAT and CDR2 FQNNGV come from the germline V gene. Trimming at V came to 2 bases and at J to 5 bases, leaving 3 bases not matched to a gene.